This entry concerns a single TCR beta chain. Its cognate antigen is unknown. These data belong to a study of cytomegalovirus exposure and HLA in healthy donors. Trimming cost V 4 bases and J 3 bases; bases outside gene matches: 3. The CDR3 has 15 residues. CDR1 is SGHRS and CDR2 is YFSETQ in the germline V gene. General study points: Sequencing likely generated an artifact that appeared as a cluster of highly shared sequence variants.

Researchers ran the PCR with 60 Vbeta and 13 Jbeta primers. Measured with immunoSEQ multiplex PCR; TCRdb has only the in-frame clones, and not every one. The sample consists of 200,000 to 250,000 clones, 70% to 90% of them appearing once. This chain uses TRBV5-1 with TRBJ2-1, with TRBD2 matching 11 bases. The sequencing input was PBMCs. The sequence derives from a young man in good health and CMV-seronegative. CDR3 sequence: CASSLGTSGYNEQFF. CDR3 DNA: TGCGCCAGCAGCCTAGGGACTAGCGGCTACAATGAGCAGTTCTTC.